Listed below are T cell receptor beta chains from one sample, sequenced in a study of T cell repertoires in ileal Crohn's disease. Sequencing was performed with immunoSEQ multiplex PCR; in TCRdb, only in-frame clones are kept and a portion is missing. Here the sample spans fewer than 15,000 clones, approximately 80% being singletons. Sequencing was done on a sample of ileal tissue. These receptors all come from an adult with Crohn's disease. Both conserved end residues are part of each CDR3. D genes are given only for firm matches. Clone size is stated in some rows and not others, as once, few, many or a class when expanded.

NA,NA,TRBJ2-5,TRBV29-1,TGCAGCGCCGGCAGGGGACAAGAGACCCAGTACTTC,CSAGRGQETQYF
TRBD2,NA,TRBJ2-3,TRBV19,TGTGCCAGTAGTCCTTCTCTTAGCGGGGGGAACACAGATACGCAGTATTTT,CASSPSLSGGNTDTQYF
TRBD1,NA,TRBJ1-2,TRBV4-2,TGTGCCAGCAGCCAAGAAGGCAGGGGGTCTTTCGGCTATGGCTACACCTTC,CASSQEGRGSFGYGYTF
TRBD2,NA,TRBJ2-3,TRBV7-2,TGTGCCAGCAGCTCAACTAGCGGATATACGCAGTATTTT,CASSSTSGYTQYF
TRBD2,once,TRBJ2-1,TRBV9,TGTGCCAGCAGCATTAGCGGGAGGGCGGGTAATGAGCAGTTCTTC,CASSISGRAGNEQFF
TRBD1,NA,TRBJ1-2,TRBV18,TGTGCCAGCTCTCCGGGACAGCTTAACTATGGCTACACCTTC,CASSPGQLNYGYTF
NA,NA,TRBJ2-7,TRBV29-1,TGCAGCGTTTCTCTAGGACCGGTTTACGAGCAGTACTTC,CSVSLGPVYEQYF
TRBD1,NA,TRBJ2-3,TRBV7-6,TGTGCCAGCAGCTTACGCAGGGGGAGCCCAGATACGCAGTATTTT,CASSLRRGSPDTQYF
TRBD1,NA,TRBJ2-1,TRBV9,TGTGCCAGCAGCGTAGAGGGGGACAGGGGGCTGAGTGAGCAGTTCTTC,CASSVEGDRGLSEQFF
NA,NA,TRBJ1-5,TRBV7-2,TGTGCCAGCAGCGATCGGGTGGGCAATCAGCCCCAGCATTTT,CASSDRVGNQPQHF
NA,NA,TRBJ2-5,TRBV30,TGTGCCTGGAAGGCGGAAGAGACCCAGTACTTC,CAWKAEETQYF
NA,NA,TRBJ2-5,TRBV29-1,TGCAGCGTTGGACAGGAAAAAGAGACCCAGTACTTC,CSVGQEKETQYF
TRBD1,NA,TRBJ2-4,TRBV6-1,TGTGCCAGCAGTGACCGGGACAGAGGAAACATTCAGTACTTC,CASSDRDRGNIQYF
NA,NA,TRBJ2-3,TRBV7-9,TGTGCCAGCAGCTTAGGGAGCCCTAAGAGGGATACGCAGTATTTT,CASSLGSPKRDTQYF
TRBD2,NA,TRBJ2-5,TRBV11-2,TGTGCCAGCAGCTTAGGTGGTAGCGGGAGGGCCGGTACCCAGTACTTC,CASSLGGSGRAGTQYF
TRBD1,NA,TRBJ1-5,TRBV2,TGTGCCAGCAGGGACAGGGGGAATCAGCCCCAGCATTTT,CASRDRGNQPQHF
NA,few,TRBJ2-1,TRBV7-3,TGTGCCAGCAGCTTAAATGTGGTCGATGAGCAGTTCTTC,CASSLNVVDEQFF
NA,NA,TRBJ2-1,TRBV5-1,TGCGCCAGCAGGGCCCAGGCGGGACAATCCTACAATGAGCAGTTCTTC,CASRAQAGQSYNEQFF
TRBD1,NA,TRBJ2-5,TRBV6-5,TGTGCCAGCAGTTACGACAGGGGGGTTCTCTGGGAGACCCAGTACTTC,CASSYDRGVLWETQYF
NA,NA,TRBJ2-5,TRBV7-2,TGTGCCAGCAGCTTAGACGGGGGGCGGGAGACCCAGTACTTC,CASSLDGGRETQYF
NA,NA,TRBJ1-1,TRBV2,TGTGCCAGCAGTACCACCCCGGACACTGAAGCTTTCTTT,CASSTTPDTEAFF
NA,NA,TRBJ2-2,TRBV5-1,TGCGCCAGCAGCTTGGCCCCTAGCAGCACCGGGGAGCTGTTTTTT,CASSLAPSSTGELFF
NA,NA,TRBJ2-2,TRBV6-5,TGTGCCAGCACAACTGGGCAGACGAACACCGGGGAGCTGTTTTTT,CASTTGQTNTGELFF
NA,NA,TRBJ1-1,TRBV30,TGTGCCTGGAGTGTAGGCGGACGGTCAGGGGCTGAAGCTTTCTTT,CAWSVGGRSGAEAFF
NA,NA,TRBJ2-2,TRBV2,TGTGCCAGCATCTTGAGGGGGGGCACCGGGGAGCTGTTTTTT,CASILRGGTGELFF
NA,few,TRBJ1-4,TRBV5-1,TGCGCCAGCAGCCTTAGGACCGGGGGTGAAAAACTGTTTTTT,CASSLRTGGEKLFF
NA,NA,TRBJ1-2,TRBV29-1,TGCAGCGTCCGCACACAGCCCTATGGCTACACCTTC,CSVRTQPYGYTF
TRBD1,NA,TRBJ2-2,TRBV28,TGTGCCAGCAGCCCGGACAGGCGAAACACCGGGGAGCTGTTTTTT,CASSPDRRNTGELFF
NA,NA,TRBJ2-5,TRBV7-8,TGTGCCAGCAGCTGGGCCACTAGTTCAGAGACCCAGTACTTC,CASSWATSSETQYF
NA,NA,TRBJ1-1,TRBV28,TGTGCCAGCAGTTTCTCGGCCACTGAAGCTTTCTTT,CASSFSATEAFF
NA,NA,TRBJ2-7,TRBV18,TGTGCCAGCTCACCACAAAAGACAACGTACGAGCAGTACTTC,CASSPQKTTYEQYF
TRBD1,NA,TRBJ2-2,TRBV2,TGTGCCACCGAGGACAGGGGGAAGGCCGGGGAGCTGTTTTTT,CATEDRGKAGELFF
TRBD1,NA,TRBJ2-5,TRBV7-9,TGTGCCAGCACCCCCCTCGGCCCCCAGGGGGCGGAGACCCAGTACTTC,CASTPLGPQGAETQYF
NA,few,TRBJ2-5,TRBV6-1,TGTGCCAGCAAAAGATCAATAGGGGTGGAGGAGACCCAGTACTTC,CASKRSIGVEETQYF
NA,NA,TRBJ2-7,TRBV11-2,TGTGCCAGCAGCTCCCCTACGGGGTTCGGAAGCGAGCAGTACTTC,CASSSPTGFGSEQYF
TRBD1,NA,TRBJ1-2,TRBV18,TGTGCCAGCTTCCCGGGACAGACCCTCTATGGCTACACCTTC,CASFPGQTLYGYTF
NA,few,TRBJ1-2,TRBV18,TGTGCCAGCTCACAGTCGCCGCTGGTAGGCTACACCTTC,CASSQSPLVGYTF
NA,NA,TRBJ2-2,TRBV7-8,TGTGCCAGCAGCCCTAGGGCGACACTTTTTACCGGGGAGCTGTTTTTT,CASSPRATLFTGELFF
TRBD1,NA,TRBJ1-2,TRBV9,TGTGCCAGCAGCGGACCCCGGACAGGGATTAATGGCTACACCTTC,CASSGPRTGINGYTF
NA,NA,TRBJ2-7,TRBV6-5,TGTGCCAGCAGCAACCGGGCAGGATCCTCCTACGAGCAGTACTTC,CASSNRAGSSYEQYF
NA,NA,TRBJ2-3,TRBV4-3,TGCGCCAGCAGCCAAGATGGGCAGGGCACGCAGTATTTT,CASSQDGQGTQYF
NA,NA,TRBJ2-5,TRBV29-1,TGCAGCGTTGAAGGTCTGGTTCAAGAGACCCAGTACTTC,CSVEGLVQETQYF
TRBD1,NA,TRBJ2-5,TRBV5-1,TGCGCCAGCAGCTTGGACCAGGGGGCGAAGACCCAGTACTTC,CASSLDQGAKTQYF
TRBD2,NA,TRBJ2-7,TRBV7-9,TGTGCCAGCAGCGAAAGACTAGCGGGGACCTCCTACGAGCAGTACTTC,CASSERLAGTSYEQYF
TRBD1,NA,TRBJ1-2,TRBV6-6,TGTGCCAGCAGCAGACAGGGACGCTATGGCTACACCTTC,CASSRQGRYGYTF
TRBD2,NA,TRBJ2-5,TRBV19,TGTGCCAGTAGGAGGGGCGGGACTAGCGGCTCAGAGACCCAGTACTTC,CASRRGGTSGSETQYF
NA,NA,TRBJ1-6,TRBV5-6,TGTGCCAGCAGCTTGTTTTTGGCTATAAGCGGTGGTGGTTCACCCCTCCACTTT,CASSLFLAISGGGSPLHF
NA,few,TRBJ2-7,TRBV7-2,TGTGCCAGCAGCTTATTCGGGACACCGTACGAGCAGTACTTC,CASSLFGTPYEQYF
NA,NA,TRBJ1-1,TRBV27,TGTGCCAGCAGGATCCGGGCGTCGAACACTGAAGCTTTCTTT,CASRIRASNTEAFF
NA,NA,TRBJ1-1,TRBV6-1,TGTGCCAGCAGTGAACAGGGAGGTTTTGGCACTGAAGCTTTCTTT,CASSEQGGFGTEAFF
NA,few,TRBJ2-1,TRBV9,TGTGCCAGCAGCGTAGCGGTGCGGGGTGACTACAGTGAGCAGTTCTTC,CASSVAVRGDYSEQFF
NA,NA,TRBJ2-3,TRBV4-2,TGTGCCAGCAGCCAAGTTTGGGAGAACACAGATACGCAGTATTTT,CASSQVWENTDTQYF
TRBD1,NA,TRBJ2-5,TRBV30,TGTGCCTGGGCCCTAAACAGGGGGCGTTGGGAGACCCAGTACTTC,CAWALNRGRWETQYF